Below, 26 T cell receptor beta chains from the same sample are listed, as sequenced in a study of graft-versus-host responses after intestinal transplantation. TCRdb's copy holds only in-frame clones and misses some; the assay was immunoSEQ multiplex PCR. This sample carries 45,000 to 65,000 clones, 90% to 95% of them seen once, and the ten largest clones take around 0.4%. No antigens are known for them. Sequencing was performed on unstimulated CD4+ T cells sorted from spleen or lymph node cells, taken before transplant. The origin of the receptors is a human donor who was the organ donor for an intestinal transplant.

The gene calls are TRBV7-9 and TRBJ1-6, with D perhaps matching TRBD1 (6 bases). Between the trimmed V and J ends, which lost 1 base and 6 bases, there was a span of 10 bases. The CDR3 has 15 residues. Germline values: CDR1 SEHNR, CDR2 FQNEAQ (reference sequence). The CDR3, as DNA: TGTGCCAGCAGCTTAGGGACAGCCCCTAATTCACCCCTCCACTTT. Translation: CASSLGTAPNSPLHF. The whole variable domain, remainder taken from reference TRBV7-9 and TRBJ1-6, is DTGVSQNPRHKITKRGQNVTFRCDPISEHNRLYWYRQTLGQGPEFLTYFQNEAQLEKSRLLSDRFSAERPKGSFSTLEIQRTEQGDSAMYLCASSLGTAPNSPLHFGNGTRLTVT.

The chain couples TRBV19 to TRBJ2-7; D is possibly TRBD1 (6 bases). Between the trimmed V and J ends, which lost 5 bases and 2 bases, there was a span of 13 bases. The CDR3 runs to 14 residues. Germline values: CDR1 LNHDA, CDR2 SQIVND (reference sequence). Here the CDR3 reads CASSQGRVPYEQYF. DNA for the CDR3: TGTGCCAGTAGTCAGGGGCGGGTCCCCTACGAGCAGTACTTC.

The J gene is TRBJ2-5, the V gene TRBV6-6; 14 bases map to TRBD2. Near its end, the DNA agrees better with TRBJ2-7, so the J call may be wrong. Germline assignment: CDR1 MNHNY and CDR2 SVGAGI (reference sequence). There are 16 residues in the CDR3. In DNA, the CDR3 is TGTGCCAGCAGTTACACGACTAGCGGGGGGGCCTACGAGCAGTACTTC. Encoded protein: CASSYTTSGGAYEQYF.

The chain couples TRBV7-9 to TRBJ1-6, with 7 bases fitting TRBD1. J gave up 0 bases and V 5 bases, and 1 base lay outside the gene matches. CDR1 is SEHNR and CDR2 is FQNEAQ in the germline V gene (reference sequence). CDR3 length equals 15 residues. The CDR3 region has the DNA TGTGCCAGCAGCCGACAGGGCTCCTATAATTCACCCCTCCACTTT. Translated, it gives CASSRQGSYNSPLHF.

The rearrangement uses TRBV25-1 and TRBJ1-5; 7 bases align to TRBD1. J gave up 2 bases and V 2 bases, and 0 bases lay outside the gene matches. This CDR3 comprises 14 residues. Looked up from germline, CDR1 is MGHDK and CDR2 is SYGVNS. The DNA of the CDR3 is TGTGCCAGCAGTGAAGGACAGGGCAATCAGCCCCAGCATTTT. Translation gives CASSEGQGNQPQHF.

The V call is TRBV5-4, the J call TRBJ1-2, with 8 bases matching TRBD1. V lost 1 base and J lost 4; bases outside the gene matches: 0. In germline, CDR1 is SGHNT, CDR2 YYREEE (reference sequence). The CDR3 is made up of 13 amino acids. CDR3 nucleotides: TGTGCCAGCAGCTTGCAGGGGGCCTATGGCTACACCTTC. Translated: CASSLQGAYGYTF.

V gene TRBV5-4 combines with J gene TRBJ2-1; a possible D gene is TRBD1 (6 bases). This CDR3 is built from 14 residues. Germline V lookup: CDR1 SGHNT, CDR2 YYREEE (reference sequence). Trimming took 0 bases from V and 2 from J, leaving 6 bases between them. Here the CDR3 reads CASSLGTAYNEQFF. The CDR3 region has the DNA TGTGCCAGCAGCTTGGGGACAGCCTACAATGAGCAGTTCTTC.

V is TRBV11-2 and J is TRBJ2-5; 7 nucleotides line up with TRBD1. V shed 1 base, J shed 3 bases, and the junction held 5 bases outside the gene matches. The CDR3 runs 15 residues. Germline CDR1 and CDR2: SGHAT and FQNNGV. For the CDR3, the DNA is TGTGCCAGCAGCTTAGGGCAAGGGGGCAAAGAGACCCAGTACTTC. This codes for CASSLGQGGKETQYF.

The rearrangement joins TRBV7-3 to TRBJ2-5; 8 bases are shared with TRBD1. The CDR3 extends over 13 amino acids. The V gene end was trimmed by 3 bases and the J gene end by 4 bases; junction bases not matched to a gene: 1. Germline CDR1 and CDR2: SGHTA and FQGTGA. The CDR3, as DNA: TGTGCCAGCAGCTTTGACAGGGGAGAGACCCAGTACTTC. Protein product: CASSFDRGETQYF.

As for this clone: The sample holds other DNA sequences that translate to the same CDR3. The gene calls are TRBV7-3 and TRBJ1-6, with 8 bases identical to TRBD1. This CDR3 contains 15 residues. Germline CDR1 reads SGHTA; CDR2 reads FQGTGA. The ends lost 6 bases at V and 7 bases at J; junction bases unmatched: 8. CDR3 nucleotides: TGTGCCAGCAGGTCCGGGACAGGACGAAATTCACCCCTCCACTTT. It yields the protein CASRSGTGRNSPLHF.

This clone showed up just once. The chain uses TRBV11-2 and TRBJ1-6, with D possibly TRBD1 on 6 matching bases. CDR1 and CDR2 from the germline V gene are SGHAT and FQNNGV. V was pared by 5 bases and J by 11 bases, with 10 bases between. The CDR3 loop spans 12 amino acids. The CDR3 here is CASSRQEPPLHF. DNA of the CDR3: TGTGCCAGCAGCCGACAGGAGCCACCCCTCCACTTT.

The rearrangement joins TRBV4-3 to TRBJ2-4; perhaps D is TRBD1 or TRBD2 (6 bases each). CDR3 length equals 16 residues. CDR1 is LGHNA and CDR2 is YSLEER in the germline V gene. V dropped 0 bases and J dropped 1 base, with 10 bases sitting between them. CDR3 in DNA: TGCGCCAGCAGCCAAGATGAAGGGGGGGCCAAAAACATTCAGTACTTC. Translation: CASSQDEGGAKNIQYF.

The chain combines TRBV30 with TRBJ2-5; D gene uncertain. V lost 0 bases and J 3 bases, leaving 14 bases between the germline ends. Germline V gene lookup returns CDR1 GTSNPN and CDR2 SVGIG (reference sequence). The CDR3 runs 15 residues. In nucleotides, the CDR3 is TGTGCCTGGAGTGTATATCTGGCTAGAGAAGAGACCCAGTACTTC. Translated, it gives CAWSVYLAREETQYF.

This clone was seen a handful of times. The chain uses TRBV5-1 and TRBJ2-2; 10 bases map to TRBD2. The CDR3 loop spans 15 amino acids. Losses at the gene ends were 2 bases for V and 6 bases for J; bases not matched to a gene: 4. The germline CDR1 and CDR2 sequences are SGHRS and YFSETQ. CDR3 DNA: TGCGCCAGCAGCTTAAGCGGGGGGGCCGCCGGGGAGCTGTTTTTT. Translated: CASSLSGGAAGELFF. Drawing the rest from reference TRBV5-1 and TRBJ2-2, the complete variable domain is KAGVTQTPRYLIKTRGQQVTLSCSPISGHRSVSWYQQTPGQGLQFLFEYFSETQRNKGNFPGRFSGRQFSNSRSEMNVSTLELGDSALYLCASSLSGGAAGELFFGEGSRLTVL.

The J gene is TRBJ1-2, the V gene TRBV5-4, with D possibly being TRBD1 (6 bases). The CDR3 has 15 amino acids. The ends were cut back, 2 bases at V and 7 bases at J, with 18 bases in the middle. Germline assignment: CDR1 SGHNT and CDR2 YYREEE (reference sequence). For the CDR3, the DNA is TGTGCCAGCAGCTTACTTGGACAGTCATGGTTTGGCTACACCTTC. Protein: CASSLLGQSWFGYTF.

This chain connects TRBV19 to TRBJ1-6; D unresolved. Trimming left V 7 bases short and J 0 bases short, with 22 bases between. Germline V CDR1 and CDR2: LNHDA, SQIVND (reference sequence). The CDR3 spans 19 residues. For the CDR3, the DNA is TGTGCCAGTACTCCTTGGAGTGGGGTACTTAGCTCCTATAATTCACCCCTCCACTTT. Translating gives CASTPWSGVLSSYNSPLHF.

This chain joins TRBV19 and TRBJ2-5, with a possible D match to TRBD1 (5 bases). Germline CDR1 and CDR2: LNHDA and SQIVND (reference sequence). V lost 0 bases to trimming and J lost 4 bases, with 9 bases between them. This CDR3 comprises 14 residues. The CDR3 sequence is CASSIDRVGETQYF. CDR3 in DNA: TGTGCCAGTAGTATAGACAGGGTGGGAGAGACCCAGTACTTC.

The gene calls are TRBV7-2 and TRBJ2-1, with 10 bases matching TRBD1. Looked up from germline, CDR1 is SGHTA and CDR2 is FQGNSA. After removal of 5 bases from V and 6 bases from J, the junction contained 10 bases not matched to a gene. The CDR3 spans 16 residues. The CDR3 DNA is TGTGCCAGCAGCACCTGGGACAGGGGTAGGGGCAATGAGCAGTTCTTC. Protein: CASSTWDRGRGNEQFF.

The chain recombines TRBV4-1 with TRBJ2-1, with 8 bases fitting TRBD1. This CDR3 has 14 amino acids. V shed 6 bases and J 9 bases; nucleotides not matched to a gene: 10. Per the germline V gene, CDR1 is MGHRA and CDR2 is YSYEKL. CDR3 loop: CASRFLGQGGEQFF. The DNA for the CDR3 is TGCGCCAGCAGATTTCTAGGACAGGGAGGTGAGCAGTTCTTC.

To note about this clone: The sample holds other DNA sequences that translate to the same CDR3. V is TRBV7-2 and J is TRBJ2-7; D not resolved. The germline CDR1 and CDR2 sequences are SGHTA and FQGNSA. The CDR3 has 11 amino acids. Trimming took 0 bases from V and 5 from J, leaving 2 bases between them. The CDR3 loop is CASSLADEQYF. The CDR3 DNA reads TGTGCCAGCAGCTTAGCCGACGAGCAGTACTTC. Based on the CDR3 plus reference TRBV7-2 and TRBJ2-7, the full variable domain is GAGVSQSPSNKVTEKGKDVELRCDPISGHTALYWYRQSLGQGLEFLIYFQGNSAPDKSGLPSDRFSAERTGGSVSTLTIQRTQQEDSAVYLCASSLADEQYFGPGTRLTVT.

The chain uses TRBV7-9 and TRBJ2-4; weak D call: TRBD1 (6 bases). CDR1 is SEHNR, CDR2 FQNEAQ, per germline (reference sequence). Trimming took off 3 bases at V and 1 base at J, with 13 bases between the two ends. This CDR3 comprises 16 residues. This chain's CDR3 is CASSFRQDGAKNIQYF. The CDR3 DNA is TGTGCCAGCAGCTTTAGACAGGATGGGGCCAAAAACATTCAGTACTTC.

CDR3 DNA: TGTGCCATCAGGGAGGCGGGGGGACTAGGGGTTTACACCGGGGAGCTGTTTTTT. Its translation is CAIREAGGLGVYTGELFF. The chain combines TRBV10-3 with TRBJ2-2, with 8 bases fitting TRBD2. The CDR3 contains 18 residues. Germline CDR1 and CDR2: ENHRY and SYGVKD. The trim removed 6 bases at V and 3 bases at J, leaving 15 bases unmatched.

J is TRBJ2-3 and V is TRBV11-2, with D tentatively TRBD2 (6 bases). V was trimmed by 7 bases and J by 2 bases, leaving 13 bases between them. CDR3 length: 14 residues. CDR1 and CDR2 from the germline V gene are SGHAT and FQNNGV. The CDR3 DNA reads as TGTGCCAGCATTAAGGGACTTTCCACAGATACGCAGTATTTT. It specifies CASIKGLSTDTQYF.

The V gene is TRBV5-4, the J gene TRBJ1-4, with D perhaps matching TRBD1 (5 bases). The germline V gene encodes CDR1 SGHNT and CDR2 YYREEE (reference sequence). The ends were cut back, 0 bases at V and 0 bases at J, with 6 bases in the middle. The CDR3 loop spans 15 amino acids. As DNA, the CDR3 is TGTGCCAGCAGCTTGGACAGGTCAACTAATGAAAAACTGTTTTTT. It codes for CASSLDRSTNEKLFF.

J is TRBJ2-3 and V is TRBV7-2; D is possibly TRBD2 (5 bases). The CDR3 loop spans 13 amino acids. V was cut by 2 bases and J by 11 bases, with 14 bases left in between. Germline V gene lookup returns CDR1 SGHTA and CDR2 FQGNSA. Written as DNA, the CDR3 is TGTGCCAGCAGCTTACGGGATCTCGGTGGGCAGTATTTT. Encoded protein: CASSLRDLGGQYF.

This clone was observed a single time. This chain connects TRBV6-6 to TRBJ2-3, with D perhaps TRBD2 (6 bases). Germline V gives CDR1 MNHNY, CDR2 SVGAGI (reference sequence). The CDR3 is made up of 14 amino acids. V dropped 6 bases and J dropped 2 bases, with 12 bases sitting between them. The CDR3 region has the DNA TGTGCCAGCAGGGCCGGGAGTATCACAGATACGCAGTATTTT. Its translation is CASRAGSITDTQYF.